Shown below are 27 T cell receptor beta chains from a single sample sequenced in a study of cytomegalovirus exposure and HLA in healthy donors. 13 Jbeta primers and 60 Vbeta primers were used for the PCR. TCRdb keeps only in-frame clones here, not all; method: immunoSEQ multiplex PCR. Among approximately 190,000 clones listed, more than 75% were seen once. The sample taken for sequencing was PBMCs. The origin of the receptors is a middle-aged man in good health and CMV-seropositive.

The chain uses TRBV9 and TRBJ2-2; 9 bases agree with TRBD1. Germline assignment: CDR1 SGDLS and CDR2 YYNGEE. With 0 bases clipped from V and 0 bases from J, the junction kept 3 bases outside the gene matches. The CDR3 has 17 amino acids. The CDR3 nucleotides read TGTGCCAGCAGCGTAGCCCGACAGGGGGCGAACACCGGGGAGCTGTTTTTT. The encoded protein is CASSVARQGANTGELFF. Full variable domain (remainder filled in from reference TRBV9 and TRBJ2-2): DSGVTQTPKHLITATGQRVTLRCSPRSGDLSVYWYQQSLDQGLQFLIQYYNGEERAKGNILERFSAQQFPDLHSELNLSSLELGDSALYFCASSVARQGANTGELFFGEGSRLTVL.

The chain couples TRBV27 to TRBJ2-3; the match to TRBD1 covers 9 bases. With 4 bases clipped from V and 2 bases from J, the junction kept 7 bases outside the gene matches. Germline assignment: CDR1 MNHEY and CDR2 SMNVEV (reference sequence). The CDR3 spans 16 residues. In DNA form, the CDR3 reads TGTGCCAGCAGTTCGGACAGGGGACCCTTCACAGATACGCAGTATTTT. Protein product: CASSSDRGPFTDTQYF.

This clone was observed a handful of times. The chain combines TRBV2 with TRBJ1-1, with unresolved D. CDR3 length: 12 amino acids. Trimming pared 10 bases from V and 2 bases from J, leaving 11 bases between. Germline assignment: CDR1 SNHLY and CDR2 FYNNEI. The CDR3 sequence: CATLEGNTEAFF. The DNA for the CDR3 is TGTGCCACCCTGGAGGGAAACACTGAAGCTTTCTTT.

The CDR3 bases are TGCGCCAGCAGCCCCTCCCAAGAGACCCAGTACTTC. Protein sequence: CASSPSQETQYF. V gene TRBV5-1 combines with J gene TRBJ2-5; D remains ambiguous. This CDR3 has 12 residues. The germline V and J ends were trimmed by 4 bases and 1 base, with 5 bases remaining between them. Germline CDR1 is SGHRS and CDR2 is YFSETQ.

The chain couples TRBV6-1 to TRBJ1-4, with D perhaps matching TRBD1 (5 bases). Trimming took off 3 bases at V and 7 bases at J, with 12 bases between the two ends. This CDR3 has 14 amino acids. Germline V lookup: CDR1 MNHNS, CDR2 SASEGT. In nucleotides, the CDR3 is TGTGCCAGCAGTGAGGGGCTAAACCCTGAAAAACTGTTTTTT. As protein: CASSEGLNPEKLFF.

V and J are TRBV9 and TRBJ2-7, with a weak D call TRBD1 (5 bases). V was pared by 0 bases and J by 2 bases, with 9 bases between. This CDR3 spans 14 amino acids. CDR1 and CDR2 (germline): SGDLS, YYNGEE. CDR3 coding DNA: TGTGCCAGCAGCGTAGGACAGCTAGCCTACGAGCAGTACTTC. This gives the protein CASSVGQLAYEQYF. Drawing the rest from reference TRBV9 and TRBJ2-7, the complete variable domain is DSGVTQTPKHLITATGQRVTLRCSPRSGDLSVYWYQQSLDQGLQFLIQYYNGEERAKGNILERFSAQQFPDLHSELNLSSLELGDSALYFCASSVGQLAYEQYFGPGTRLTVT.

The chain links TRBV5-5 to TRBJ1-5; D gene ambiguous. The CDR3 is 9 residues long. Germline V gene data show CDR1 as SGHKS and CDR2 as YYEKEE (reference sequence). V lost 9 bases and J lost 10, with 8 bases in between. CDR3 DNA: TGTGCCACCGGTAGACCCCAGCATTTT. Encoded protein: CATGRPQHF. The variable domain in full, completed from reference TRBV5-5 and TRBJ1-5, reads DAGVTQSPTHLIKTRGQQVTLRCSPISGHKSVSWYQQVLGQGPQFIFQYYEKEERGRGNFPDRFSARQFPNYSSELNVNALLLGDSALYLCATGRPQHFGDGTRLSIL.

This sequence joins TRBV7-8 and TRBJ2-7, with D possibly being TRBD2 (6 bases). This CDR3 comprises 13 residues. The ends were cut back, 4 bases at V and 2 bases at J, with 9 bases in the middle. Per the germline V gene, CDR1 is SGHVS and CDR2 is FQNEAQ. The CDR3 DNA reads TGTGCCAGCAGCTGGACTACCGCCTACGAGCAGTACTTC. Translated: CASSWTTAYEQYF.

This chain joins TRBV5-1 and TRBJ1-5; D is uncertain. CDR3 size: 15 residues. Trimming removed 4 bases from V and 7 bases from J, with 18 bases in between. Germline V gene data show CDR1 as SGHRS and CDR2 as YFSETQ. CDR3 nucleotides: TGCGCCAGCAGCCCAGAGGGTCCTTTGGCGCAGCCCCAGCATTTT. Translated, it gives CASSPEGPLAQPQHF.

V is TRBV29-1 and J is TRBJ1-5, with 9 bases lining up with TRBD1. Germline values: CDR1 SQVTM, CDR2 ANQGSEA. The junction had 6 bases not matched to a gene; V was cut back by 8 bases and J by 4 bases. This CDR3 has 13 residues. The DNA for the CDR3 is TGCAGCATAAGACAGGGGGGTAATCAGCCCCAGCATTTT. It codes for CSIRQGGNQPQHF.

This chain joins TRBV4-1 and TRBJ2-5; D gene ambiguous. Trimming removed 1 base at V and 2 bases at J, with 11 bases between. The CDR3 is 15 amino acids. Germline CDR1 is MGHRA and CDR2 is YSYEKL. This CDR3 reads CASSQVTTAQETQYF. Here the CDR3 DNA reads TGCGCCAGCAGCCAAGTTACAACAGCACAAGAGACCCAGTACTTC.

This chain connects TRBV5-4 to TRBJ1-6; 7 nucleotides line up with TRBD1. This CDR3 spans 17 amino acids. The trim removed 4 bases at V and 0 bases at J, leaving 7 bases unmatched. Germline CDR1 and CDR2: SGHNT and YYREEE (reference sequence). CDR3 sequence reads: CASSRDSQSSYNSPLHF. The DNA of the CDR3 is TGTGCCAGCAGCCGGGACAGTCAGAGCTCCTATAATTCACCCCTCCACTTT.

The V gene is TRBV6-1, the J gene TRBJ2-3; D is possibly TRBD2 (5 bases). CDR1 is MNHNS and CDR2 is SASEGT in the germline V gene. Trimming took 7 bases from V and 3 from J, leaving 8 bases between them. This CDR3 has 12 residues. CDR3 residues: CASKGVTDTQYF. CDR3 nucleotides: TGTGCCAGCAAGGGAGTGACAGATACGCAGTATTTT.

The chain has TRBV2 and TRBJ1-5; 8 positions match TRBD1. The ends lost 6 bases at V and 3 bases at J; junction bases unmatched: 4. The CDR3 extends over 14 amino acids. The germline V gene has CDR1 SNHLY and CDR2 FYNNEI. CDR3 coding DNA: TGTGCCAGCAGGCCGGACAGGGACAATCAGCCCCAGCATTTT. Translating gives CASRPDRDNQPQHF.

The gene calls are TRBV13 and TRBJ2-7; 16 bases are a match to TRBD2. Germline CDR1 PRHDT, CDR2 FYEKMQ (reference sequence). The CDR3 loop spans 19 amino acids. J gave up 5 bases and V 2 bases, and 12 bases lay outside the gene matches. The CDR3 loop reads CASSLWGLAGGPSSNEQYF. CDR3 nucleotide sequence: TGTGCCAGCAGCTTATGGGGACTAGCGGGAGGGCCGAGCTCAAACGAGCAGTACTTC.

As DNA, the CDR3 is TGCAGCGTTGATAGTATCGGGAACACCGGGGAGCTGTTTTTT. Translation gives CSVDSIGNTGELFF. J is TRBJ2-2 and V is TRBV29-1; D call uncertain. V lost 3 bases and J lost 1, with 9 bases in between. The length of the CDR3 is 14 residues. From germline, CDR1 is SQVTM and CDR2 ANQGSEA.

This chain links TRBV6-1 with TRBJ1-2; TRBD1 matches at 9 bases. Unmatched junction bases numbered 13, after V lost 4 bases and J lost 1 base. Germline assignment: CDR1 MNHNS and CDR2 SASEGT. The CDR3 runs to 18 residues. This CDR3 reads CASSGWGQGTKLNYGYTF. Here the CDR3 DNA reads TGTGCCAGCAGTGGGTGGGGACAGGGAACCAAACTTAACTATGGCTACACCTTC.

The rearrangement links TRBV4-3 to TRBJ2-7, with TRBD2 matching 10 bases. Germline CDR1 reads LGHNA; CDR2 reads YSLEER. This CDR3 has 16 amino acids. Trimming at V came to 5 bases and at J to 3 bases, leaving 10 bases not matched to a gene. CDR3 nucleotides: TGCGCCAGCAGCAAGGAGCGGGAGGGTTTATTCTACGAGCAGTACTTC. Translation: CASSKEREGLFYEQYF.

The chain carries TRBV5-1 and TRBJ2-2, with TRBD1 matching over 9 bases. After removal of 1 base from V and 6 bases from J, the junction contained 7 bases not matched to a gene. CDR3 length: 16 residues. The germline CDR1 and CDR2 sequences are SGHRS and YFSETQ. CDR3 amino acids: CASSLTGGPLAGELFF. In DNA form, the CDR3 reads TGCGCCAGCAGCTTGACAGGGGGCCCGTTGGCCGGGGAGCTGTTTTTT. Based on the CDR3 plus reference TRBV5-1 and TRBJ2-2, the full variable domain is KAGVTQTPRYLIKTRGQQVTLSCSPISGHRSVSWYQQTPGQGLQFLFEYFSETQRNKGNFPGRFSGRQFSNSRSEMNVSTLELGDSALYLCASSLTGGPLAGELFFGEGSRLTVL.

This clone was picked up a small number of times. The CDR3 coding sequence is TGTGCCAGCAGCTTGGTAGGTTCTGGGGGGATCGGTGGAGACGTCTACACCTTC. Translating it yields CASSLVGSGGIGGDVYTF. This chain connects TRBV5-4 to TRBJ1-2; D perhaps matches TRBD1 (5 bases). V was pared by 0 bases and J by 10 bases, with 28 bases between. There are 18 residues in the CDR3. CDR1 is SGHNT, CDR2 YYREEE, per germline (reference sequence). The full variable domain, its missing parts supplied by reference TRBV5-4 and TRBJ1-2, is ETGVTQSPTHLIKTRGQQVTLRCSSQSGHNTVSWYQQALGQGPQFIFQYYREEENGRGNFPPRFSGLQFPNYSSELNVNALELDDSALYLCASSLVGSGGIGGDVYTFGSGTRLTVV.

The J gene is TRBJ1-4, the V gene TRBV9, with a weak D call TRBD1 (6 bases). Germline assignment: CDR1 SGDLS and CDR2 YYNGEE. The CDR3 extends over 15 amino acids. Between the trimmed V and J ends, which lost 4 bases and 2 bases, there was a span of 12 bases. CDR3 in DNA: TGTGCCAGCAGCTCCCAGGGGAATACTAATGAAAAACTGTTTTTT. It specifies CASSSQGNTNEKLFF.

J is TRBJ1-6 and V is TRBV19; perhaps TRBD1 as D (5 bases). Germline V gene data show CDR1 as LNHDA and CDR2 as SQIVND (reference sequence). The CDR3 sequence is 18 residues long. The V end lost 3 bases, the J end lost 0 bases, and 15 bases lay between the germline ends. The CDR3 region has the DNA TGTGCCAGTAGTATCCTCTCCGGGGGGAGCTCCTATAATTCACCCCTCCACTTT. Translated, it gives CASSILSGGSSYNSPLHF.

The rearrangement links TRBV19 to TRBJ2-1; D not certain. Trimming shortened V by 1 base and J by 7 bases, and 8 bases separated the two germline ends. Germline CDR1 is LNHDA and CDR2 is SQIVND (reference sequence). This CDR3 region has 13 residues. CDR3 amino acids: CASSIGSGNEQFF. CDR3 DNA sequence: TGTGCCAGTAGTATAGGATCCGGGAATGAGCAGTTCTTC.

This clone was recorded only once. The CDR3 is CASSHGQFEAFF. The CDR3 coding sequence is TGTGCCAGCAGCCACGGACAGTTTGAAGCTTTCTTT. V usage is TRBV5-6 and J usage is TRBJ1-1; maybe TRBD1 (6 bases). This CDR3 is 12 amino acids long. V shed 4 bases and J shed 7 bases, with 11 bases lying between them. CDR1 and CDR2 from the germline V gene are SGHDT and YYEEEE.

V gene TRBV2 combines with J gene TRBJ1-5, with D perhaps TRBD1 (6 bases). The CDR3 spans 15 residues. V lost 6 bases and J lost 2, with 14 bases in between. Germline CDR1 reads SNHLY; CDR2 reads FYNNEI. The chain's CDR3 is CASSTGTTGNQPQHF. CDR3 nucleotides: TGTGCCAGCAGCACAGGGACCACAGGCAATCAGCCCCAGCATTTT.

The chain combines TRBV7-3 with TRBJ1-4, with 7 nucleotides matching TRBD1. The V gene end was trimmed by 2 bases and the J gene end by 8 bases; junction bases not matched to a gene: 8. The CDR3 totals 15 residues. Germline V gene lookup returns CDR1 SGHTA and CDR2 FQGTGA. CDR3 protein: CASSLFRDRKEKLFF. The CDR3 nucleotides are TGTGCCAGCAGCTTATTCCGGGACAGAAAAGAAAAACTGTTTTTT.

J is TRBJ1-2 and V is TRBV7-6; TRBD1 is a possible D gene (5 bases). The CDR3 has 15 residues. The V and J ends lost 5 bases and 6 bases respectively, with 19 bases between them. Germline values: CDR1 SGHVS, CDR2 FNYEAQ. DNA of the CDR3: TGTGCCAGCAGCGGCGAAACGGCGGGGACGCATGGCTACACCTTC. Translating it yields CASSGETAGTHGYTF.